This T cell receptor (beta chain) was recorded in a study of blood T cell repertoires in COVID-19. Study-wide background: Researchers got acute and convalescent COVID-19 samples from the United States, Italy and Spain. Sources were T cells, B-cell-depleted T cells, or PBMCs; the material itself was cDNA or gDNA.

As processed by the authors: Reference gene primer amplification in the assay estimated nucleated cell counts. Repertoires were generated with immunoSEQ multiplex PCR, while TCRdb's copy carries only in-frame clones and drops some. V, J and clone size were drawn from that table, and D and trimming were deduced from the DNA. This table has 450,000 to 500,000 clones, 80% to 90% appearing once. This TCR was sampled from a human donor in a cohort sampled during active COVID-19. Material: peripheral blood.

The CDR3 nucleotides read TGTGCCAGCAGCTTACGGGGATGGCAGCCCCAGCATTTT. It is translated as CASSLRGWQPQHF. The chain carries TRBV7-6 and TRBJ1-5; no firm D call. Germline assignment: CDR1 SGHVS and CDR2 FNYEAQ. This CDR3 comprises 13 residues. Trimming left V 2 bases short and J 7 bases short, with 9 bases between.